This T cell receptor beta chain was profiled in a study of CD8+ T cells in alopecia areata. As for the study in general: Affected scalp percentage set treated patients' severity scores. Study-level points and caveats: Resident alphabeta T cells of normal skin are also sequenced in scalp samples.

Sequencing templates came from extracted RNA that was reverse transcribed into cDNA. Measured with immunoSEQ multiplex PCR; TCRdb has only the in-frame clones, and not every one. The sample has about 140,000 clones, about 88% seen once. The sample's treatment: oral pan-JAK inhibitor, 5-10 mg twice daily. As part of sample collection, lesional scalp punch biopsies and peripheral blood were taken from alopecia areata patients. As concerns this clone: Its target is unknown.

The V and J ends lost 1 base and 3 bases, in that order; junction bases with no gene match: 6. The germline V gene has CDR1 SGHAT and CDR2 FQNNGV. This CDR3 is built from 18 residues. The sequences come from CD8+ T cells sorted from blood, collected at week 4, from a patient treated with tofacitinib. This clonotype originated in a human donor with alopecia areata. V is TRBV11-2 and J is TRBJ2-3; TRBD2 agrees at 14 bases. CDR3 amino acids: CASSLVGLAGEATDTQYF. In DNA, the CDR3 is TGTGCCAGCAGCTTAGTGGGACTAGCGGGAGAGGCGACAGATACGCAGTATTTT.